This T cell receptor (beta chain) was identified in a study of cytomegalovirus exposure and HLA in healthy donors. Per the germline V gene, CDR1 is SNHLY and CDR2 is FYNNEI. The germline V and J ends were trimmed by 4 bases and 3 bases, with 12 bases remaining between them. The CDR3 totals 14 residues. As for the donors, each was a healthy bone marrow donor. PCR was performed using 60 Vbeta and 13 Jbeta primers. Produced via immunoSEQ multiplex PCR; TCRdb's table is partial and in-frame only. The sample contains roughly 180,000 clones, 75% to 85% of which appear only once. The receptor was derived from a girl aged 2-10 years in good health and CMV-seropositive. Sequencing was done on a sample of PBMCs. The chain joins TRBV2 to TRBJ1-1; no clear D. This CDR3 is CASSVTGLDTEAFF. DNA for the CDR3: TGTGCCAGCAGTGTAACGGGTTTAGACACTGAAGCTTTCTTT. Full variable domain (missing parts from reference TRBV2 and TRBJ1-1): EPEVTQTPSHQVTQMGQEVILRCVPISNHLYFYWYRQILGQKVEFLVSFYNNEISEKSEIFDDQFSVERPDGSNFTLKIRSTKLEDSAMYFCASSVTGLDTEAFFGQGTRLTVV.